This T cell receptor beta chain is from a study of T cell responses to AZD1222 COVID-19 vaccine. Generated by immunoSEQ multiplex PCR, the TCRdb table keeps only in-frame clones and is missing some. The sample shows around 120,000 clones, 85% to 95% of them seen only once. The study pooled second doses at about 4 or about 12 weeks. The germline gives CDR1 SGHRS, CDR2 YFSETQ. The CDR3 is 14 residues long. V lost 0 bases to trimming and J lost 3 bases, with 10 bases between them. Points on this clone: Its cognate antigen is unknown.

Study results and caveats: Among the donors, most were white British and more were female, and clonal diversity was possibly underestimated. Spike-specific TCR breadth and depth both grew after two AZD1222 doses. In the spike-specific TCR repertoire, nearly half reportedly target unmutated variant regions.

The sequence came from an adult who received the AZD1222 COVID-19 vaccine. This specimen consisted of peripheral blood, obtained 28 days after the second AZD1222 dose. J is TRBJ2-7 and V is TRBV5-1; no clear D. The chain's CDR3 is CASSLGRSHYEQYF. The CDR3 region has the DNA TGCGCCAGCAGCTTGGGCAGAAGCCACTACGAGCAGTACTTC.